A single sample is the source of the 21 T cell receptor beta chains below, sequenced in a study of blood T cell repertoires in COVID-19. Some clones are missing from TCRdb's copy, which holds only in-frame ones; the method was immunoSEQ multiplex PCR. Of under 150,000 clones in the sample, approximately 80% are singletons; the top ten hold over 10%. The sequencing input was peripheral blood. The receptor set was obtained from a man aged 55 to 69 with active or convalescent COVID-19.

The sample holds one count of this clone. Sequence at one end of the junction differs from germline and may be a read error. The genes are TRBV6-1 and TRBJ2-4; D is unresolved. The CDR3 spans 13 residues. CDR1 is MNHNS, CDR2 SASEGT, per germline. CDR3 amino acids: CASSERRTDIPFF. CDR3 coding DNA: TGTGCCAGCAGTGAACGTCGTACCGACATCCCCTTTTTC.

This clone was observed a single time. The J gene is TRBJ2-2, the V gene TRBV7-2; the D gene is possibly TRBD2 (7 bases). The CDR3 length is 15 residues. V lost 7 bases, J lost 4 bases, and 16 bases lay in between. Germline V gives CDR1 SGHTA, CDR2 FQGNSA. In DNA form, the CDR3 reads TGTGCCAGCACCTCGGGGGGCTTGGGCACCGGGGAGCTGTTTTTT. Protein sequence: CASTSGGLGTGELFF. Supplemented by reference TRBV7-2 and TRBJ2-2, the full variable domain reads GAGVSQSPSNKVTEKGKDVELRCDPISGHTALYWYRQSLGQGLEFLIYFQGNSAPDKSGLPSDRFSAERTGGSVSTLTIQRTQQEDSAVYLCASTSGGLGTGELFFGEGSRLTVL.

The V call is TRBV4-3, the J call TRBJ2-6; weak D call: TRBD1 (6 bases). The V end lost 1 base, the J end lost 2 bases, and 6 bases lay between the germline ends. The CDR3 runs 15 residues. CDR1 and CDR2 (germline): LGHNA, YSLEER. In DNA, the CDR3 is TGCGCCAGCAGCCAAGCAGGGGCTGGGGCCAACGTCCTGACTTTC. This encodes CASSQAGAGANVLTF.

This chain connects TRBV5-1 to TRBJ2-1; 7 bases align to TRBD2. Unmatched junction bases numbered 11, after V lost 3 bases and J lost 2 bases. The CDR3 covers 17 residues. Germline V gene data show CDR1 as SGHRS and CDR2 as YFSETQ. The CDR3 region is CASSYRGSWPTYNEQFF. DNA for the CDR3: TGCGCCAGCAGCTATCGCGGGAGTTGGCCAACCTACAATGAGCAGTTCTTC.

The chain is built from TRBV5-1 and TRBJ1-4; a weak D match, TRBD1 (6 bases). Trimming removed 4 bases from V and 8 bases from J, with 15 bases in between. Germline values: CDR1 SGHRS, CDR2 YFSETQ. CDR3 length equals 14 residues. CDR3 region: CASSRDIGSEKLFF. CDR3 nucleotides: TGCGCCAGCAGCAGGGACATCGGAAGCGAAAAACTGTTTTTT.

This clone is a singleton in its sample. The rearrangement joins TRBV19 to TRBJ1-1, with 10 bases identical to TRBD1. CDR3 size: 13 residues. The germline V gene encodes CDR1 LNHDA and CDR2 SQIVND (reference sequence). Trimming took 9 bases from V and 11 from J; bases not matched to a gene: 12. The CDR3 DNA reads TGTGCCAGCGGGATGACAGGGGGCGCGTGGGCTTTCTTT. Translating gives CASGMTGGAWAFF.

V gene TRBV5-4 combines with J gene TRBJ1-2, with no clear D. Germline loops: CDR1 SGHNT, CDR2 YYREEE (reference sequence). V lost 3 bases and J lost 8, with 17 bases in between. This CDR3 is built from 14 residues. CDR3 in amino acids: CASSSKEGLDGYTF. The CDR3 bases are TGTGCCAGCAGCTCCAAGGAGGGTCTGGACGGCTACACCTTC.

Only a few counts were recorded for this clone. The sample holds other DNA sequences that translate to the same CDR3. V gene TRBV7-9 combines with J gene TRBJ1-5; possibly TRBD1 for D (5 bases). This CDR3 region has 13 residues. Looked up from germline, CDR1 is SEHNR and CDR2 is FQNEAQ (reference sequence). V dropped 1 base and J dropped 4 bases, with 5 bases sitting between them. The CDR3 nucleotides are TGTGCCAGCAGCTTAGGACAGAATCAGCCCCAGCATTTT. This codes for CASSLGQNQPQHF.

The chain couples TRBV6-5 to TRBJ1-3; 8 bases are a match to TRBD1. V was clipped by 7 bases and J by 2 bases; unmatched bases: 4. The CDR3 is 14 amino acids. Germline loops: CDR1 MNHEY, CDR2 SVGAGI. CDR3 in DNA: TGTGCCAGCAACACGGACAGGGCTGGAAACACCATATATTTT. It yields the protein CASNTDRAGNTIYF.

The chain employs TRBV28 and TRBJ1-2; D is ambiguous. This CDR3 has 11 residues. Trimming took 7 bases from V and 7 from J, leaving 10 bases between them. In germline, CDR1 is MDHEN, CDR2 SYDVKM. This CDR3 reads CASTTYGGYTF. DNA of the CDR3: TGTGCCAGCACGACTTACGGTGGCTACACCTTC.

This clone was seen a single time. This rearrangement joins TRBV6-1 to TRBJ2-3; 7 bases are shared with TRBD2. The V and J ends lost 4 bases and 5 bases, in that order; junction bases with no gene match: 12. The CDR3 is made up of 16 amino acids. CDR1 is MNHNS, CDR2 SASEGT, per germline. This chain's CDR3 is CASSASGTPGGDTQYF. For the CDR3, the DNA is TGTGCCAGCAGTGCCTCCGGGACTCCGGGAGGAGATACGCAGTATTTT.

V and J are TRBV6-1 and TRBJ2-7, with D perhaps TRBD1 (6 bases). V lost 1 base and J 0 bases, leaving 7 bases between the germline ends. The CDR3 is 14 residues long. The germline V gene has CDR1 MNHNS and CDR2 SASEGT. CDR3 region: CASSEGTASYEQYF. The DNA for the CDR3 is TGTGCCAGCAGTGAAGGGACAGCCTCCTACGAGCAGTACTTC.

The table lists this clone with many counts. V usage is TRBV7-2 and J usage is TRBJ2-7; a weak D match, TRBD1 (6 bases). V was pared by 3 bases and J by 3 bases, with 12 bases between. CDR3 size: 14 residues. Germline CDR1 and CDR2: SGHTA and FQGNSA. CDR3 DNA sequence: TGTGCCAGCAGCTTCAGGACAGTCAGCTACGAGCAGTACTTC. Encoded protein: CASSFRTVSYEQYF.

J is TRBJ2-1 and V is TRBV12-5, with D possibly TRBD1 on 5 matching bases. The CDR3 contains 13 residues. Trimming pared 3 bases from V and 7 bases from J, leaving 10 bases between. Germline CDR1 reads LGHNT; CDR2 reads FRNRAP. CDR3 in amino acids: CASGLNRHNEQFF. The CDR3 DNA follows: TGTGCTAGTGGTTTAAACAGGCATAATGAGCAGTTCTTC.

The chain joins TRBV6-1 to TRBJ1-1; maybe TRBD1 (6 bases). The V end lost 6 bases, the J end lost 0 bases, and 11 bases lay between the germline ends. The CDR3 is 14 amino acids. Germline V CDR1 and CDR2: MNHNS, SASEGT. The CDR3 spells CASRPTGLNTEAFF. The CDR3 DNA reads TGTGCCAGCAGGCCGACAGGCTTGAACACTGAAGCTTTCTTT.

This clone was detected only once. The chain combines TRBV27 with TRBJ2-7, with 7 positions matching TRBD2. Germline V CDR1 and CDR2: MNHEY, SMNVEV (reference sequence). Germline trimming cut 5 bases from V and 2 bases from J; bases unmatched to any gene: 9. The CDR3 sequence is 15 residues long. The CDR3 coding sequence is TGTGCCAGCAGTCCAGTTTGGGGAGGGACCTACGAGCAGTACTTC. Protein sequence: CASSPVWGGTYEQYF.

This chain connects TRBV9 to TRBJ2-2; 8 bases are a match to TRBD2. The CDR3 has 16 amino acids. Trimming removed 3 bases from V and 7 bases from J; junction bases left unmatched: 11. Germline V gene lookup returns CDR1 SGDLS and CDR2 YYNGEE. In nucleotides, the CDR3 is TGTGCCAGCAGCGCCGACCGGGGGGGGCGAAGCGGGGAGCTGTTTTTT. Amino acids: CASSADRGGRSGELFF.

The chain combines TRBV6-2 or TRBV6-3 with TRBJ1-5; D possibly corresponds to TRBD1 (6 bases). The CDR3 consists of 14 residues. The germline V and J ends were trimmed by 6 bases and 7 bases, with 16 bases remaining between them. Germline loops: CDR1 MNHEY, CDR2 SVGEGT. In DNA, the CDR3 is TGTGCCAGCAGCACACAGGGTAGTAACCAGCCCCAGCATTTT. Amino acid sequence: CASSTQGSNQPQHF.

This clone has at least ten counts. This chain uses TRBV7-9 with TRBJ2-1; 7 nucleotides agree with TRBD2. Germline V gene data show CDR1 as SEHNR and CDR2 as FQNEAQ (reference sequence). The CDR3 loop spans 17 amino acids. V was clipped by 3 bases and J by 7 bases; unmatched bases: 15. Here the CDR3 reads CASSFAPLAEVGNEQFF. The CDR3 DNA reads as TGTGCCAGCAGCTTCGCCCCCCTAGCGGAGGTGGGTAATGAGCAGTTCTTC.

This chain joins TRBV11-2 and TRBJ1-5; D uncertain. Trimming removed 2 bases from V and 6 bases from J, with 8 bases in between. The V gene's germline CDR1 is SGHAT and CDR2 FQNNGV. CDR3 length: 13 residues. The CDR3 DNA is TGTGCCAGCAGCTTATTTAGCGGTCAGCCCCAGCATTTT. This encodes CASSLFSGQPQHF.

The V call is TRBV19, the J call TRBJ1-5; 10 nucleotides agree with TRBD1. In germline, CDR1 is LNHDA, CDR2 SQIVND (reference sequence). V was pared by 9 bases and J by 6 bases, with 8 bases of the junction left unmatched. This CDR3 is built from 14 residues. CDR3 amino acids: CASAGTGVSQPQHF. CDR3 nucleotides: TGTGCCAGCGCCGGGACAGGGGTTAGTCAGCCCCAGCATTTT.